These 26 T cell receptor beta chains were all obtained from the same sample, sequenced in a study of molecular identifiers for immune sequencing clone quantification listed by TCRdb under 2018. The library was produced with PCR. TCRdb names NextSeq 500 as the instrument used. TCRdb handled the public reads itself, with Q25 trimming in fastp and clone calling in MiXCR, and kept productive beta chains. Rows with a matching CDR3 protein are joined into one entry that keeps the most common DNA and genes. This sample gives about 630,000 distinct CDR3 sequences in total; 25% of them show up just once. The ten largest clones take up approximately 0.75% of the sample. Source material: naive CD8+ T cells from blood, with Jurkat cell RNA spiked in. The cell subset or site label for this specimen denotes: FACS-sorted CD8+CD4-CCR7+CD45RA+ naive T cells. Source of these receptors: a human donor in good health. Some libraries in this study had Jurkat cell RNA spiked in.

This clonotype was seen ten or more times. This chain uses TRBV4-1 with TRBJ2-2, with TRBD2 identical over 7 bases. The trim removed 1 base at V and 5 bases at J, leaving 13 bases unmatched. The CDR3 consists of 18 residues. CDR1 is MGHRA, CDR2 YSYEKL, per germline. The CDR3 DNA is TGCGCCAGCAGCCAAGTGGCAACCTTCCCAGCGGGAACCGGGGAGCTGTTTTTT. The encoded protein is CASSQVATFPAGTGELFF.

This clonotype occurred many times. The V and J genes are TRBV5-1 and TRBJ2-7, with D tentatively TRBD1 (5 bases). The CDR3 spans 13 residues. In germline, CDR1 is SGHRS, CDR2 YFSETQ. V lost 5 bases and J 3 bases, leaving 12 bases between the germline ends. CDR3 region: CASSPTEYYEQYF. DNA of the CDR3: TGCGCCAGCAGTCCGACAGAGTACTACGAGCAGTACTTC.

This clonotype turned up a few times. The rearrangement links TRBV6-1 to TRBJ2-5; 12 positions match TRBD1. The V and J ends lost 8 bases and 6 bases, in that order; junction bases with no gene match: 7. The CDR3 has 14 residues. Germline V gene data show CDR1 as MNHNS and CDR2 as SASEGT. The CDR3 spells CASPRDRGPQTQYF. The CDR3 DNA reads TGTGCCAGCCCCCGGGACAGGGGGCCACAGACCCAGTACTTC.

This clonotype showed up many times. V usage is TRBV20-1 and J usage is TRBJ2-3; 7 positions agree with TRBD2. The junction had 4 bases not matched to a gene; V was cut back by 1 base and J by 0 bases. The V gene's germline CDR1 is DFQATT and CDR2 SNEGSKA (reference sequence). The CDR3 has 15 amino acids. CDR3 in DNA: TGCAGTGCTAGAGGCATTAGCGGGAGCACAGATACGCAGTATTTT. It encodes CSARGISGSTDTQYF.

Only a few counts were recorded for this clonotype. V usage is TRBV6-6 and J usage is TRBJ2-4; 15 positions match TRBD2. With 2 bases clipped from V and 0 bases from J, the junction kept 5 bases outside the gene matches. The CDR3 extends over 19 amino acids. Germline CDR1 reads MNHNY; CDR2 reads SVGAGI (reference sequence). The CDR3, as DNA: TGTGCCAGCAGTTACGGACTAGCGGGAGGGAGTTTAGCCAAAAACATTCAGTACTTC. It yields the protein CASSYGLAGGSLAKNIQYF.

The V call is TRBV19, the J call TRBJ1-5; D unclear. Germline CDR1 is LNHDA and CDR2 is SQIVND (reference sequence). The CDR3 spans 15 residues. The V end lost 1 base, the J end lost 5 bases, and 12 bases lay between the germline ends. This CDR3 is CASSIASGGYQPQHF. The CDR3, as DNA: TGTGCCAGTAGTATAGCGTCAGGAGGCTATCAGCCCCAGCATTTT.

This clonotype was found a few times. The CDR3 coding sequence is TGCGCCAGCCGGGGGCTGGGGACAGAGCAGTACTTC. As protein: CASRGLGTEQYF. This chain links TRBV4-3 with TRBJ2-7, with D possibly being TRBD1 or TRBD2 (6 bases each). Germline CDR1 and CDR2: LGHNA and YSLEER. The CDR3 is 12 amino acids. With 8 bases removed from V and 7 bases from J, the gap between germline ends came to 15 bases.

The CDR3 DNA reads as TGTGCCTGCGGTTCCTACAATGAGCAGTTCTTC. This encodes CACGSYNEQFF. The chain recombines TRBV7-3 with TRBJ2-1; D is unclear. This CDR3 is 11 amino acids long. Trimming removed 11 bases at V and 1 base at J, with 6 bases between. Germline V lookup: CDR1 SGHTA, CDR2 FQGTGA.

J is TRBJ2-1 and V is TRBV29-1; TRBD2 agrees at 13 bases. After removal of 1 base from V and 3 bases from J, the junction contained 6 bases not matched to a gene. Per the germline V gene, CDR1 is SQVTM and CDR2 is ANQGSEA. The CDR3 runs to 17 residues. CDR3 sequence reads: CSVEGGLAGAFYNEQFF. CDR3 DNA: TGCAGCGTTGAAGGCGGACTAGCGGGGGCGTTCTACAATGAGCAGTTCTTC.

V and J are TRBV20-1 and TRBJ2-3; 7 bases agree with TRBD2. The CDR3 is 15 amino acids. The V and J ends lost 1 base and 6 bases, in that order; junction bases with no gene match: 10. CDR1 DFQATT and CDR2 SNEGSKA come from the germline V gene (reference sequence). The CDR3 loop is CSARGDRGVEDTQYF. CDR3 nucleotide sequence: TGCAGTGCTAGAGGGGACCGGGGGGTTGAGGATACGCAGTATTTT.

This clonotype has at least ten counts. The CDR3, as DNA: TGTGCCAGCGTGGAGACTGAAGCTTTCTTT. Translating gives CASVETEAFF. This rearrangement joins TRBV2 to TRBJ1-1; no definite D call. The CDR3 sequence is 10 residues long. Germline CDR1 is SNHLY and CDR2 is FYNNEI. V gave up 8 bases and J gave up 5 bases, with 6 bases separating them.

The CDR3 protein is CATSGTGDNTDTQYF. The CDR3 DNA sequence: TGTGCCACCAGTGGGACAGGGGACAACACAGATACGCAGTATTTT. The gene calls are TRBV24-1 and TRBJ2-3; the match to TRBD1 covers 9 bases. Germline V gene data show CDR1 as KGHDR and CDR2 as SFDVKD. This CDR3 region has 15 residues. V trimming: 5 bases; J trimming: 2 bases; junction bases outside the gene matches: 4.

V is TRBV2 and J is TRBJ2-3, with 8 nucleotides matching TRBD2. Germline V gives CDR1 SNHLY, CDR2 FYNNEI. V was pared by 5 bases and J by 4 bases, with 26 bases of the junction left unmatched. The CDR3 contains 21 residues. The CDR3 loop reads CASSYLGGGVISGTKPDTQYF. The CDR3 DNA is TGTGCCAGCAGTTACCTGGGAGGAGGGGTGATTAGCGGGACCAAACCAGATACGCAGTATTTT. The entire variable domain, with the rest obtained from reference TRBV2 and TRBJ2-3, is as follows: EPEVTQTPSHQVTQMGQEVILRCVPISNHLYFYWYRQILGQKVEFLVSFYNNEISEKSEIFDDQFSVERPDGSNFTLKIRSTKLEDSAMYFCASSYLGGGVISGTKPDTQYFGPGTRLTVL.

CDR3 DNA: TGTGCCAGCAGCTTGGTTGGGGGGGCAGCAGATACGCAGTATTTT. Translation gives CASSLVGGAADTQYF. The chain carries TRBV5-4 and TRBJ2-3; maybe TRBD2 (7 bases). Germline CDR1 is SGHNT and CDR2 is YYREEE (reference sequence). This CDR3 region has 15 residues. Trimming pared 0 bases from V and 4 bases from J, leaving 12 bases between.

Only a few counts were recorded for this clonotype. J is TRBJ2-7 and V is TRBV6-5; D may be TRBD2 (6 bases). V dropped 4 bases and J dropped 5 bases, with 12 bases sitting between them. Germline lookup yields CDR1 MNHEY and CDR2 SVGAGI. The CDR3 consists of 13 residues. The CDR3 loop is CASSFTSSHEQYF. CDR3 nucleotide sequence: TGTGCCAGCAGTTTCACTAGCAGCCACGAGCAGTACTTC.

This chain connects TRBV5-5 to TRBJ2-1; D not certain. V dropped 3 bases and J dropped 5 bases, with 18 bases sitting between them. Germline V gene data show CDR1 as SGHKS and CDR2 as YYEKEE (reference sequence). This CDR3 spans 16 amino acids. The CDR3 region has the DNA TGTGCCAGCAGCTGGTCCATGTACACCGTCGACAATGAGCAGTTCTTC. It yields the protein CASSWSMYTVDNEQFF.

Points on this clonotype: With a much larger clone just one base away, this may be a read error. The V and J genes are TRBV7-9 and TRBJ2-5; a possible D gene is TRBD2 (5 bases). The CDR3 sequence is 13 residues long. The germline gives CDR1 SEHNR, CDR2 FQNEAQ (reference sequence). The CDR3 is CASSFGLQETQDF. DNA for the CDR3: TGTGCCAGCAGCTTCGGACTGCAAGAGACCCAGGACTTC.

This clonotype has a count of ten or more. The chain carries TRBV2 and TRBJ2-2, with TRBD1 matching over 8 bases. This CDR3 is built from 15 residues. V lost 5 bases, J lost 6 bases, and 8 bases stayed unmatched. The germline V gene encodes CDR1 SNHLY and CDR2 FYNNEI. DNA of the CDR3: TGTGCCAGCAGTACCGGGACAGGATTCTCCGGGGAGCTGTTTTTT. Translation gives CASSTGTGFSGELFF.

V and J are TRBV20-1 and TRBJ2-7, with D perhaps TRBD1 (5 bases). The germline V and J ends were trimmed by 0 bases and 1 base, with 10 bases remaining between them. CDR3 length: 14 amino acids. Looked up from germline, CDR1 is DFQATT and CDR2 is SNEGSKA (reference sequence). The chain's CDR3 is CSARDPTGSYEQYF. The DNA of the CDR3 is TGCAGTGCTAGAGACCCCACAGGTTCCTACGAGCAGTACTTC.

The V call is TRBV19, the J call TRBJ1-1, with TRBD1 matching 11 bases. V lost 9 bases, J lost 1 base, and 10 bases stayed unmatched. Germline CDR1 LNHDA, CDR2 SQIVND (reference sequence). The CDR3 consists of 16 residues. The CDR3 loop reads CASQRTGGAGNTEAFF. As DNA, the CDR3 is TGTGCCAGCCAAAGGACAGGGGGCGCTGGGAACACTGAAGCTTTCTTT.

This chain connects TRBV7-9 to TRBJ2-1; the match to TRBD2 covers 8 bases. Germline loops: CDR1 SEHNR, CDR2 FQNEAQ (reference sequence). This CDR3 is built from 16 residues. The ends lost 5 bases at V and 2 bases at J; junction bases unmatched: 8. As DNA, the CDR3 is TGTGCCAGCAGCCCCCAACTAGCGGTTGCCTACAATGAGCAGTTCTTC. It yields the protein CASSPQLAVAYNEQFF.

This clonotype was seen only a few times. The rearrangement joins TRBV28 to TRBJ2-7; TRBD1 or TRBD2 may be the D gene (5 bases each). V was clipped by 10 bases and J by 3 bases, with 16 bases between them. The CDR3 length is 13 residues. Germline values: CDR1 MDHEN, CDR2 SYDVKM. The CDR3 region is CATRDPAYYEQYF. The CDR3 DNA sequence: TGTGCCACTCGGGACCCTGCCTACTACGAGCAGTACTTC.

Concerning this clonotype: Possible read error: a much larger clone is one base away. V usage is TRBV6-2 or TRBV6-3 and J usage is TRBJ2-3; TRBD1 or TRBD2 may be the D gene (6 bases each). Trimming shortened V by 5 bases and J by 4 bases, and 16 bases separated the two germline ends. The CDR3 is 15 residues long. CDR1 and CDR2 from the germline V gene are MNHEY and SVGEGT. The CDR3 reads CASSPGRGQSDTQYF. CDR3 bases: TGTGCCAGCAGTCCAGGACGGGGGCAATCAGATACGCAGTATTTT.

This clonotype has more than one count but fewer than ten. This sequence joins TRBV28 and TRBJ1-3; D possibly corresponds to TRBD1 (6 bases). Germline V gene lookup returns CDR1 MDHEN and CDR2 SYDVKM. The ends were cut back, 2 bases at V and 1 base at J, with 9 bases in the middle. This CDR3 comprises 15 residues. The CDR3 nucleotides are TGTGCCAGCAGTTTACCACAGGGTTCTGGAAACACCATATATTTT. Protein: CASSLPQGSGNTIYF.

This clonotype was detected only a few times. The chain carries TRBV6-6 and TRBJ2-3; 12 bases match TRBD2. CDR3 length equals 20 residues. CDR1 MNHNY and CDR2 SVGAGI come from the germline V gene (reference sequence). Trimming cost V 4 bases and J 1 base; bases outside gene matches: 15. In DNA form, the CDR3 reads TGTGCCAGCAGTTTTCAACGACTAGCGGGAGAGGGTTTTGGCACAGATACGCAGTATTTT. Encoded protein: CASSFQRLAGEGFGTDTQYF.

This clonotype turned up a few times. The chain carries TRBV6-2 or TRBV6-3 and TRBJ2-7, with D possibly being TRBD1 (6 bases). CDR3 length: 13 residues. V was pared by 8 bases and J by 4 bases, with 15 bases between. Germline V gives CDR1 MNHEY, CDR2 SVGEGT. CDR3 sequence (DNA): TGTGCCAGCGGCAGGGGCGTTACGTACGAGCAGTACTTC. The encoded protein is CASGRGVTYEQYF.